These 21 T cell receptor beta chains were sequenced from one sample in a study of T cell responses to AZD1222 COVID-19 vaccine. Sequenced by immunoSEQ multiplex PCR; TCRdb stores in-frame clones only, minus some. The table records about 72,000 clones, 86% of them present only once. Sequencing used peripheral blood, obtained on day 0 of AZD1222 vaccination. The receptors were sampled from an adult in good health.

The V call is TRBV10-3, the J call TRBJ1-2; 7 bases align to TRBD1. Germline trimming cut 3 bases from V and 8 bases from J; bases unmatched to any gene: 6. The CDR3 is made up of 13 amino acids. CDR1 is ENHRY and CDR2 is SYGVKD in the germline V gene. CDR3 in DNA: TGTGCCATCAGTGACGGACAGGAGAGAGGCTACACCTTC. It specifies CAISDGQERGYTF.

The gene calls are TRBV10-2 and TRBJ2-7; D is perhaps TRBD2 (7 bases). This CDR3 has 15 residues. Germline CDR1 is WSHSY and CDR2 is SAAADI. Trimming took off 1 base at V and 6 bases at J, with 16 bases between the two ends. The CDR3 DNA reads TGCGCCAGCAGTGAGTGGACGGGGGGCGGGGGCGAGCAGTACTTC. Amino acid sequence: CASSEWTGGGGEQYF.

This chain joins TRBV9 and TRBJ2-5; 8 bases align to TRBD1. There are 15 residues in the CDR3. With 0 bases clipped from V and 2 bases from J, the junction kept 3 bases outside the gene matches. Germline lookup yields CDR1 SGDLS and CDR2 YYNGEE. The CDR3: CASSVGTGGQETQYF. The CDR3 bases are TGTGCCAGCAGCGTAGGTACAGGGGGACAAGAGACCCAGTACTTC.

J is TRBJ2-2 and V is TRBV11-3, with D hard to call. V gave up 4 bases and J gave up 5 bases, with 8 bases separating them. Germline CDR1 SGHNT, CDR2 YENEEA. The CDR3 is made up of 13 amino acids. CDR3 DNA sequence: TGTGCCAGCAGCTCCAGCCCAACCGGGGAGCTGTTTTTT. Encoded protein: CASSSSPTGELFF.

The chain has TRBV5-8 and TRBJ2-6; no clear D gene. The germline gives CDR1 SGHTS, CDR2 YDEGEE. CDR3 size: 15 residues. V lost 1 base and J lost 1, with 6 bases in between. Here the CDR3 reads CASSLRQSGANVLTF. CDR3 nucleotides: TGTGCCAGCAGCTTGCGTCAGTCTGGGGCCAACGTCCTGACTTTC.

The chain joins TRBV5-1 to TRBJ2-2; 9 bases line up with TRBD1. This CDR3 region has 16 residues. The germline V gene has CDR1 SGHRS and CDR2 YFSETQ. V shed 4 bases and J 0 bases; nucleotides not matched to a gene: 4. The CDR3 nucleotides read TGCGCCAGCAGCCCCCGACAGGGGGCGAACACCGGGGAGCTGTTTTTT. It is translated as CASSPRQGANTGELFF.

The rearrangement joins TRBV28 to TRBJ1-2, with TRBD1 matching 11 bases. Germline values: CDR1 MDHEN, CDR2 SYDVKM. The V gene end was trimmed by 5 bases and the J gene end by 6 bases; junction bases not matched to a gene: 8. This CDR3 comprises 15 residues. CDR3 protein: CASSLPGQGDHGYTF. CDR3 DNA: TGTGCCAGCAGTCTCCCGGGACAGGGGGATCATGGCTACACCTTC.

The sample holds a few counts of this clone. A junction boundary mismatches the germline segment, possibly from a read error. The chain is built from TRBV2 and TRBJ2-1; the D is unclear. This CDR3 contains 12 residues. CDR1 is SNHLY and CDR2 is FYNNEI in the germline V gene. The CDR3 DNA reads TGTGCCAGCAGCGAAGGCAATACTGAGCAGTTCTTC. Its protein is CASSEGNTEQFF.

The rearrangement joins TRBV28 to TRBJ2-5; 7 positions match TRBD1. This CDR3 has 13 residues. After removal of 2 bases from V and 6 bases from J, the junction contained 3 bases not matched to a gene. Germline V gives CDR1 MDHEN, CDR2 SYDVKM. For the CDR3, the DNA is TGTGCCAGCAGTTTAGCAGGGGGAAAGACCCAGTACTTC. Translated, it gives CASSLAGGKTQYF.

The chain combines TRBV28 with TRBJ1-6; 8 bases line up with TRBD1. With 7 bases clipped from V and 9 bases from J, the junction kept 8 bases outside the gene matches. The CDR3 has 14 amino acids. Germline V gene sequence: CDR1 MDHEN, CDR2 SYDVKM. CDR3 loop: CASTRTGNISPLHF. CDR3 sequence (DNA): TGTGCCAGCACCAGGACAGGGAATATTTCACCCCTCCACTTT.

V usage is TRBV6-2 or TRBV6-3 and J usage is TRBJ2-7; TRBD2 might be the D (6 bases). This CDR3 spans 14 amino acids. Per the germline V gene, CDR1 is MNHEY and CDR2 is SVGEGT. V dropped 6 bases and J dropped 3 bases, with 15 bases sitting between them. In nucleotides, the CDR3 is TGTGCCAGCAGCCACCAGCCGGGGGTCTACGAGCAGTACTTC. Protein: CASSHQPGVYEQYF.

The rearrangement links TRBV28 to TRBJ1-1, with D possibly matching TRBD1 (6 bases). The CDR3 has 14 residues. Trimming took 5 bases from V and 5 from J, leaving 15 bases between them. Germline values: CDR1 MDHEN, CDR2 SYDVKM. The CDR3 coding sequence is TGTGCCAGCAGTCCCCCAACCAGGGGAACTGAAGCTTTCTTT. Translated: CASSPPTRGTEAFF.

This chain connects TRBV5-4 to TRBJ1-2; a possible D gene is TRBD1 (6 bases). This CDR3 region has 14 residues. Trimming pared 3 bases from V and 5 bases from J, leaving 14 bases between. Germline CDR1 is SGHNT and CDR2 is YYREEE (reference sequence). The CDR3 sequence is CASSSAGGTYGYTF. DNA for the CDR3: TGTGCCAGCAGCTCGGCGGGGGGCACATATGGCTACACCTTC.

The chain is built from TRBV6-5 and TRBJ1-2; D not resolved. The CDR3 length is 13 residues. Germline loops: CDR1 MNHEY, CDR2 SVGAGI. The V gene lost 3 bases and the J gene lost 8 bases, with 13 bases spanning the gap. For the CDR3, the DNA is TGTGCCAGCAGTTATGGGATGGCAGACGGCTACACCTTC. Its translation is CASSYGMADGYTF.

The genes are TRBV6-6 and TRBJ1-6, with 8 bases identical to TRBD1. CDR1 and CDR2 (germline): MNHNY, SVGAGI (reference sequence). CDR3 length: 14 residues. Unmatched junction bases numbered 6, after V lost 3 bases and J lost 11 bases. CDR3 amino acids: CASSYTGGGTPLHF. The CDR3 DNA reads TGTGCCAGCAGTTATACAGGGGGAGGGACACCCCTCCACTTT.

The genes are TRBV5-5 and TRBJ1-3, with 7 bases that match TRBD1. The trim removed 3 bases at V and 0 bases at J, leaving 6 bases unmatched. Germline V CDR1 and CDR2: SGHKS, YYEKEE (reference sequence). This CDR3 region has 16 residues. Here the CDR3 DNA reads TGTGCCAGCAGCTGGTTAGGGGGCGGCTCTGGAAACACCATATATTTT. Protein: CASSWLGGGSGNTIYF.

The gene calls are TRBV30 and TRBJ1-1; D unclear. The CDR3 runs 13 residues. The germline gives CDR1 GTSNPN, CDR2 SVGIG (reference sequence). V gave up 4 bases and J gave up 2 bases, with 11 bases separating them. CDR3 loop: CAWNKWGNTEAFF. CDR3 sequence (DNA): TGTGCCTGGAACAAATGGGGTAACACTGAAGCTTTCTTT.

In this sample, this clone turned up once. The genes are TRBV5-6 and TRBJ1-2; 7 bases fit TRBD1. From germline, CDR1 is SGHDT and CDR2 YYEEEE. V shed 4 bases, J shed 4 bases, and the junction held 7 bases outside the gene matches. The CDR3 runs 14 residues. The CDR3 reads CASSPWTGSYGYTF. The CDR3 coding sequence is TGTGCCAGCAGCCCATGGACAGGCTCCTATGGCTACACCTTC.

The chain recombines TRBV30 with TRBJ2-1; 9 bases are shared with TRBD1. The germline gives CDR1 GTSNPN, CDR2 SVGIG (reference sequence). This CDR3 has 14 amino acids. V shed 5 bases and J 8 bases; nucleotides not matched to a gene: 10. The CDR3 DNA follows: TGTGCCTGGGGAAGGGGACAGGGAGTCGATGAGCAGTTCTTC. This encodes CAWGRGQGVDEQFF.

The V call is TRBV6-4, the J call TRBJ2-1, with D possibly matching TRBD2 (5 bases). The germline CDR1 and CDR2 sequences are MRHNA and SNTAGT. Trimming took off 3 bases at V and 5 bases at J, with 11 bases between the two ends. The CDR3 has 14 residues. CDR3 DNA sequence: TGTGCCAGCAGTGAAATAGCGTGGAACAATGAGCAGTTCTTC. This gives the protein CASSEIAWNNEQFF.

The chain has TRBV15 and TRBJ2-1; 8 positions agree with TRBD1. The V gene end was trimmed by 5 bases and the J gene end by 6 bases; junction bases not matched to a gene: 6. Per the germline V gene, CDR1 is LNHNV and CDR2 is YYDKDF (reference sequence). This CDR3 has 14 residues. The DNA for the CDR3 is TGTGCCACCAGCGTCTTCAGGGGGCCCAATGAGCAGTTCTTC. This sequence encodes CATSVFRGPNEQFF.